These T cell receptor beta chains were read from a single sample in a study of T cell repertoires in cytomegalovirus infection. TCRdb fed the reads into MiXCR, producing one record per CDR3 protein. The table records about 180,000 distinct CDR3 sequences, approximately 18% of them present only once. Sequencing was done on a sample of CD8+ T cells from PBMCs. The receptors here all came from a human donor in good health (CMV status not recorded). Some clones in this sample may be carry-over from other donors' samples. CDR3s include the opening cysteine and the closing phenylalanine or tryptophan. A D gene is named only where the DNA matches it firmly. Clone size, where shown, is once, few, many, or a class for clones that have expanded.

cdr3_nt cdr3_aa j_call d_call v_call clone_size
TGTGCCAGCAGCTTCGCCGGCTTCAATCAGCCCCAGCATTTT CASSFAGFNQPQHF TRBJ1-5 NA TRBV7-8 NA
TGTGCCAGCAGCTTAAAAGGGGGGACAGAACTGTTTTTT CASSLKGGTELFF TRBJ1-4 TRBD1 TRBV7-3 NA
TGTGCCAGCAGTTACGAACTGAACACTGAAGCTTTCTTT CASSYELNTEAFF TRBJ1-1 NA TRBV6-8 few
TGTGCCAGCAGCTTAATACGGGGGGGCCTAGGGGAGCAGTTCTTC CASSLIRGGLGEQFF TRBJ2-1 TRBD2 TRBV11-3 few
TGCGCCAGCAGCCAACCTCGGGGGGGGGCCGAAGAGACCCAGTACTTC CASSQPRGGAEETQYF TRBJ2-5 TRBD2 TRBV4-1 NA
TGTGCCAGCAGTTTTGTGCCCAGGGAAGAGACCCAGTACTTC CASSFVPREETQYF TRBJ2-5 NA TRBV28 NA
TGTGCCAGCAGCCCTCGGGGGGCCTGGGGGAATGAGCAGTTCTTC CASSPRGAWGNEQFF TRBJ2-1 NA TRBV7-2 many
TGTGCCAGCAGTGCCGGGGCTTGGGAGGGATACAATGAGCAGTTCTTC CASSAGAWEGYNEQFF TRBJ2-1 TRBD2 TRBV2 NA
TGTGCCAGCAGTTATGCCCCGAGGGGGGGTACTGAAGCTTTCTTT CASSYAPRGGTEAFF TRBJ1-1 NA TRBV6-2/TRBV6-3 few
TGTGCCAGCAGTTACTCCCGGACTACGGGGACCGGGGAGCTGTTTTTT CASSYSRTTGTGELFF TRBJ2-2 NA TRBV6-2/TRBV6-3 few
TGTGCCAGCAGTCCTACGGGGGCCGGGTACGAGCAGTACTTC CASSPTGAGYEQYF TRBJ2-7 NA TRBV28 few
TGTGCCAGCACCGGTCAGGGGGCAAGGGAGCAGTACTTC CASTGQGAREQYF TRBJ2-7 TRBD1 TRBV6-1 few
TGTGCCAGCAGCAATCCCTTGGCCAAAACCACCTTC CASSNPLAKTTF TRBJ1-2 NA TRBV25-1 few